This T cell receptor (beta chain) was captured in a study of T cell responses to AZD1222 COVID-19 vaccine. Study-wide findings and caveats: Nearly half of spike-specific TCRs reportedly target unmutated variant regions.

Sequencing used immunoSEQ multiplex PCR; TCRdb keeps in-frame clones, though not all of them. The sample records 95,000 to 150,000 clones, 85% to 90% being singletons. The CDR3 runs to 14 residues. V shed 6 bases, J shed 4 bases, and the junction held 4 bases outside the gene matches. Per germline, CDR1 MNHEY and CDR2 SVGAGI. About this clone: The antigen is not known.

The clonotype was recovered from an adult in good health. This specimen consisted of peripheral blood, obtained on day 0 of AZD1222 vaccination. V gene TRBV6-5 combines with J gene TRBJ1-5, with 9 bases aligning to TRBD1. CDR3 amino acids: CASSMDRGNQPQHF. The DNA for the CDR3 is TGTGCCAGCAGCATGGACAGGGGAAATCAGCCCCAGCATTTT.